This T cell receptor beta chain comes out of a study of regulatory T cells in long-lasting Graves disease. Study as a whole: Graves' patients, newly diagnosed, had taken antithyroid drugs under 3 months.

A single count supports this clonotype. Time point described: newly diagnosed GD, antithyroid drugs for less than 3 months. Generation of the TCR library employed RNA extracted from PBMCs. Arm-PCR with iRepertoire HTBI primers amplified the CDR3 regions for these TCR beta libraries. In TCRdb, the multiplex PCR reads were re-called with MiXCR into one record per CDR3 protein. The sample has roughly 350,000 distinct CDR3 sequences, approximately 15% seen once. The CDR3 is 23 amino acids. CDR1 and CDR2 (germline): MGHRA, YSYEKL. The V segment lost 2 bases and the J segment 4 bases; nucleotides outside the gene matches: 28. The same data also went into a second study, on T cells in Graves' hyperthyroidism and ophthalmopathy.

The sequences come from peripheral blood mononuclear cells (PBMCs), collected at new diagnosis, from a patient treated with antithyroid drugs. The gene calls are TRBV4-1 and TRBJ2-1, with TRBD1 matching 8 bases. This TCR came from a man aged 35 to 55 with Graves disease. The CDR3 is CASSQSDRGPARITGPDYNEQFF. The CDR3 DNA reads as TGCGCCAGCAGCCAATCCGACAGGGGCCCAGCCAGGATAACCGGTCCCGATTACAATGAGCAGTTCTTC.